The 21 T cell receptor beta chains given below trace back to one sample, sequenced in a study of T-cell memory formation after mild COVID-19. TCRdb fed the 5' RACE reads into MiXCR, producing one record per CDR3 protein. Of fewer than 140,000 distinct CDR3 sequences detected, around 12% appear once; the ten largest clones hold roughly 27%. Sequenced input: PBMCs or a T cell subset sorted from them (not recorded which). The origin of the receptors is an adult woman who had mild COVID-19 (a few samples of this study predate the infection). Cell type and time point are not known.

This clonotype was observed a few times. The rearrangement joins TRBV6-4 to TRBJ1-4; 7 positions match TRBD1. V dropped 3 bases and J dropped 3; count of bases not matched to a gene: 7. CDR1 is MRHNA, CDR2 SNTAGT, per germline. The CDR3 consists of 16 residues. This CDR3 is CASSESAGGPNEKLFF. In DNA form, the CDR3 reads TGTGCCAGCAGTGAATCGGCAGGGGGACCTAATGAAAAACTGTTTTTT.

The chain is built from TRBV5-1 and TRBJ2-7, with a possible D match to TRBD1 (6 bases). The germline CDR1 and CDR2 sequences are SGHRS and YFSETQ. Trimming cost V 0 bases and J 5 bases, with 12 bases left between them. The CDR3 extends over 14 amino acids. DNA of the CDR3: TGCGCCAGCAGCTTGGACAGGGCTCTAAACGAGCAGTACTTC. This encodes CASSLDRALNEQYF. The whole variable domain, filled in from reference TRBV5-1 and TRBJ2-7, reads KAGVTQTPRYLIKTRGQQVTLSCSPISGHRSVSWYQQTPGQGLQFLFEYFSETQRNKGNFPGRFSGRQFSNSRSEMNVSTLELGDSALYLCASSLDRALNEQYFGPGTRLTVT.

In this sample, this clonotype turned up many times. The V gene is TRBV15, the J gene TRBJ2-7, with D uncertain. V was clipped by 0 bases and J by 6 bases, with 9 bases between them. The germline V gene encodes CDR1 LNHNV and CDR2 YYDKDF (reference sequence). The CDR3 sequence is 13 residues long. CDR3 nucleotides: TGTGCCACCAGCAGAGAAGGCTTCTCCGAGCAGTACTTC. Translation: CATSREGFSEQYF. Full variable domain (remainder filled in from reference TRBV15 and TRBJ2-7): DAMVIQNPRYQVTQFGKPVTLSCSQTLNHNVMYWYQQKSSQAPKLLFHYYDKDFNNEADTPDNFQSRRPNTSFCFLDIRSPGLGDTAMYLCATSREGFSEQYFGPGTRLTVT.

Ten or more counts support this clonotype. The rearrangement joins TRBV20-1 to TRBJ2-7; the match to TRBD2 covers 7 bases. Trimming cost V 0 bases and J 3 bases; bases outside gene matches: 2. This CDR3 spans 13 amino acids. The germline V gene encodes CDR1 DFQATT and CDR2 SNEGSKA (reference sequence). The CDR3 coding sequence is TGCAGTGCTAGAGAGGAGCGGGACTACGAGCAGTACTTC. Translated, it gives CSAREERDYEQYF.

This clonotype is deemed medium-sized. The chain recombines TRBV29-1 with TRBJ2-7; 9 nucleotides align to TRBD2. This CDR3 has 14 amino acids. J lost 2 bases, V lost 5 bases, and 7 bases had no gene match. Germline lookup yields CDR1 SQVTM and CDR2 ANQGSEA. CDR3 in amino acids: CSVWIAGATYEQYF. The CDR3 bases are TGCAGCGTTTGGATAGCGGGAGCCACCTACGAGCAGTACTTC.

This clonotype came up many times. This sequence joins TRBV7-9 and TRBJ2-7; possibly TRBD2 for D (5 bases). Germline-derived CDR1 and CDR2 are SEHNR and FQNEAQ (reference sequence). The CDR3 spans 13 residues. The V gene lost 5 bases and the J gene lost 0 bases, with 8 bases spanning the gap. In DNA, the CDR3 is TGTGCCAGCAGCACTGGGAGCTCCTACGAGCAGTACTTC. Protein product: CASSTGSSYEQYF.

This clonotype was counted a few times. CDR3 sequence (DNA): TGTGCCAGCAGCTTAACCATTGTTAGGCAAGGAGAGAGTTGGCAGTACTTC. Translation gives CASSLTIVRQGESWQYF. The chain has TRBV7-9 and TRBJ2-7; D is unclear. Trimming pared 2 bases from V and 9 bases from J, leaving 26 bases between. The germline V gene has CDR1 SEHNR and CDR2 FQNEAQ (reference sequence). The CDR3 runs 17 residues.

This clonotype was counted between two and nine times. The CDR3 nucleotides read TGTGCCAGCTCACCCACACCCCCCGGGACAGGCTACACTGAAGCTTTCTTT. Translating it yields CASSPTPPGTGYTEAFF. The genes are TRBV18 and TRBJ1-1, with TRBD1 matching 8 bases. CDR3 length equals 17 residues. With V trimmed by 3 bases and J by 3 bases, 12 bases remained unmatched. Germline-derived CDR1 and CDR2 are KGHSH and LQKENI.

This clonotype was seen only a few times. The chain couples TRBV6-5 to TRBJ1-2; 7 bases line up with TRBD1. V shed 4 bases and J 4 bases; nucleotides not matched to a gene: 6. The length of the CDR3 is 14 residues. Germline assignment: CDR1 MNHEY and CDR2 SVGAGI. The CDR3 coding sequence is TGTGCCAGCAGTTGGGAGGGGGCGAGCTATGGCTACACCTTC. Its protein product is CASSWEGASYGYTF.

This clonotype has a count of ten or more. This chain connects TRBV7-2 to TRBJ2-2; no reliable D call. V dropped 3 bases and J dropped 0 bases, with 8 bases sitting between them. The germline V gene encodes CDR1 SGHTA and CDR2 FQGNSA. The CDR3 spans 15 residues. The CDR3 sequence is CASSLTPANTGELFF. CDR3 DNA sequence: TGTGCCAGCAGCTTGACACCCGCGAACACCGGGGAGCTGTTTTTT.

In its sample, this clonotype was seen a few times. V and J are TRBV24-1 and TRBJ2-5, with 8 bases fitting TRBD1. J gave up 5 bases and V 1 base, and 8 bases lay outside the gene matches. The CDR3 contains 16 residues. Germline CDR1 reads KGHDR; CDR2 reads SFDVKD. The DNA of the CDR3 is TGTGCCACCAGTGATTTTGGACAGGGCCTAGCGGAGACCCAGTACTTC. Residues: CATSDFGQGLAETQYF.

This clonotype was seen more than once but under ten times. This chain connects TRBV12-3 or TRBV12-4 to TRBJ1-2; weak D call: TRBD1 (6 bases). The CDR3 sequence is 14 residues long. V was shortened by 8 bases and J by 3 bases, with 16 bases between the two germline ends. CDR3 protein: CASQRGGADYGYTF. The CDR3 nucleotides are TGTGCCAGCCAGCGCGGGGGCGCGGACTATGGCTACACCTTC.

This clonotype was found a few times. This rearrangement joins TRBV12-3 or TRBV12-4 to TRBJ2-3; 7 bases align to TRBD1. The CDR3 is 14 amino acids. V dropped 4 bases and J dropped 0; count of bases not matched to a gene: 1. The CDR3: CASSWDSSTDTQYF. The CDR3 region has the DNA TGTGCCAGCAGTTGGGACAGCAGCACAGATACGCAGTATTTT.

At least ten counts were recorded for this clonotype. The chain is built from TRBV29-1 and TRBJ1-2; TRBD1 is a possible D gene (5 bases). CDR3 length: 14 amino acids. Germline V gene sequence: CDR1 SQVTM, CDR2 ANQGSEA. Trimming removed 1 base from V and 4 bases from J, with 13 bases in between. The CDR3: CSVEGWQGSYGYTF. The CDR3 nucleotides read TGCAGCGTTGAAGGTTGGCAGGGTTCCTATGGCTACACCTTC.

The rearrangement uses TRBV10-3 and TRBJ2-7; D remains ambiguous. Trimming shortened V by 11 bases and J by 0 bases, and 17 bases separated the two germline ends. The germline gives CDR1 ENHRY, CDR2 SYGVKD. The CDR3 is made up of 14 amino acids. In DNA, the CDR3 is TGTGCCGCAAGGTACTCATCTTCCTCCTACGAGCAGTACTTC. Amino acids: CAARYSSSSYEQYF.

The chain is built from TRBV4-1 and TRBJ2-3, with D possibly TRBD1 on 5 matching bases. The CDR3 is 15 amino acids. In germline, CDR1 is MGHRA, CDR2 YSYEKL. V shed 0 bases and J shed 4 bases, with 11 bases lying between them. The CDR3 here is CASSQDPGIPDTQYF. The CDR3 nucleotides are TGCGCCAGCAGCCAAGACCCAGGGATCCCAGATACGCAGTATTTT.

The chain links TRBV30 to TRBJ2-3; D uncertain. Deletions cut 3 bases from V and 11 bases from J, with 12 bases between. Germline CDR1 reads GTSNPN; CDR2 reads SVGIG (reference sequence). This CDR3 region has 11 residues. The CDR3 spells CAWRDLRLQYF. CDR3 bases: TGTGCCTGGAGGGATTTGAGACTGCAGTATTTT.

The chain is built from TRBV6-5 and TRBJ1-4, with TRBD1 matching 8 bases. Germline V gene lookup returns CDR1 MNHEY and CDR2 SVGAGI. CDR3 length equals 15 residues. V shed 6 bases and J 7 bases; nucleotides not matched to a gene: 10. In nucleotides, the CDR3 is TGTGCCAGCAGGCCAACTACAGGGGGAGCTGAAAAACTGTTTTTT. It is translated as CASRPTTGGAEKLFF.

This clonotype was counted between two and nine times. This chain uses TRBV4-3 with TRBJ2-5; 9 bases line up with TRBD1. The CDR3 runs to 15 residues. V lost 1 base and J lost 5; bases outside the gene matches: 5. Germline V CDR1 and CDR2: LGHNA, YSLEER. CDR3: CASSQGTGGFETQYF. The CDR3 coding sequence is TGCGCCAGCAGCCAAGGAACAGGGGGCTTCGAGACCCAGTACTTC.

The rearrangement uses TRBV12-3 or TRBV12-4 and TRBJ2-2; D call uncertain. V gave up 2 bases and J gave up 2 bases, with 15 bases separating them. The CDR3 is 17 amino acids. CDR3 loop: CASSLRAPPKNTGELFF. In nucleotides, the CDR3 is TGTGCCAGCAGTTTAAGGGCACCCCCCAAAAACACCGGGGAGCTGTTTTTT.

This clonotype was counted between two and nine times. The gene calls are TRBV20-1 and TRBJ2-3, with D perhaps TRBD2 (6 bases). V was cut by 6 bases and J by 8 bases, with 12 bases left in between. The CDR3 consists of 11 residues. The germline V gene has CDR1 DFQATT and CDR2 SNEGSKA (reference sequence). DNA of the CDR3: TGCAGTGCCCAGGGACTGGCTACGCAGTATTTT. It specifies CSAQGLATQYF.